The 20 T cell receptor beta chains reported below all come from one sample, sequenced in a study of cytomegalovirus exposure and HLA in healthy donors. 60 Vbeta and 13 Jbeta primers were used in PCR. This table comes from immunoSEQ multiplex PCR, and its TCRdb copy is limited to in-frame clones, with some not included. The repertoire has hundreds of thousands of clones, about 80% of them found once; the top ten carry around 0.57%. Sequencing was performed on PBMCs. Every receptor here comes from a middle-aged woman in good health and CMV-seronegative.

Here the CDR3 reads CASSLKAGTEKTGELFF. CDR3 DNA sequence: TGTGCCAGCAGCTTAAAGGCGGGGACAGAGAAAACCGGGGAGCTGTTTTTT. This rearrangement joins TRBV7-3 to TRBJ2-2; D may be TRBD1 (7 bases). This CDR3 region has 17 residues. Trimming removed 1 base from V and 5 bases from J, with 17 bases in between. CDR1 SGHTA and CDR2 FQGTGA come from the germline V gene.

The V and J genes are TRBV19 and TRBJ1-2, with D perhaps matching TRBD1 (6 bases). The V end was cut by 3 bases, the J end by 6 bases, with 20 bases between. The CDR3 has 16 amino acids. CDR1 and CDR2 (germline): LNHDA, SQIVND (reference sequence). Here the CDR3 reads CASSIEWGGGTDGYTF. The CDR3, as DNA: TGTGCCAGTAGTATTGAGTGGGGTGGGGGCACGGATGGCTACACCTTC.

The chain employs TRBV9 and TRBJ2-7; maybe TRBD1 (5 bases). The germline V gene has CDR1 SGDLS and CDR2 YYNGEE. The CDR3 totals 16 residues. Trimming took 2 bases from V and 0 from J, leaving 15 bases between them. The CDR3, as DNA: TGTGCCAGCAGCGTCGACAGTTCCGTCAGCTCCTACGAGCAGTACTTC. The encoded protein is CASSVDSSVSSYEQYF.

This clone was picked up a small number of times. The chain has TRBV18 and TRBJ1-4, with D unclear. CDR1 is KGHSH, CDR2 LQKENI, per germline. This CDR3 is built from 15 residues. The V gene lost 3 bases and the J gene lost 8 bases, with 16 bases spanning the gap. CDR3 in DNA: TGTGCCAGCTCACCGCTCGGCGGGGATAGAGAAAAACTGTTTTTT. It specifies CASSPLGGDREKLFF.

The chain carries TRBV5-1 and TRBJ1-1; 8 bases fit TRBD1. The germline V gene has CDR1 SGHRS and CDR2 YFSETQ. The trim removed 9 bases at V and 3 bases at J, leaving 10 bases unmatched. This CDR3 is built from 14 residues. CDR3 DNA sequence: TGCGCCACCTCGAGAGACAGGGGAGACACTGAAGCTTTCTTT. Translating it yields CATSRDRGDTEAFF.

The V gene is TRBV9, the J gene TRBJ1-2; 8 positions agree with TRBD1. V gave up 3 bases and J gave up 3 bases; unmatched junction bases: 4. The CDR3 has 14 amino acids. Germline V gene data show CDR1 as SGDLS and CDR2 as YYNGEE. The CDR3 here is CASSATGEDYGYTF. In DNA, the CDR3 is TGTGCCAGCAGCGCGACAGGGGAGGACTATGGCTACACCTTC. The full variable domain, completed using reference TRBV9 and TRBJ1-2, is DSGVTQTPKHLITATGQRVTLRCSPRSGDLSVYWYQQSLDQGLQFLIQYYNGEERAKGNILERFSAQQFPDLHSELNLSSLELGDSALYFCASSATGEDYGYTFGSGTRLTVV.

Concerning this clone: Additional DNA sequences in this sample encode the identical CDR3. The chain couples TRBV5-1 to TRBJ2-2; 9 bases are a match to TRBD1. Germline V gene lookup returns CDR1 SGHRS and CDR2 YFSETQ. The CDR3 spans 14 residues. The trim removed 4 bases at V and 5 bases at J, leaving 3 bases unmatched. The CDR3, as DNA: TGCGCCAGCAGCCCGGACAGGGGAACCGGGGAGCTGTTTTTT. It translates to CASSPDRGTGELFF.

This clone was seen only once. The CDR3 nucleotides read TGTGCCACCGGACAGGGAATTATGTTCTACGAGCAGTACTTC. This sequence encodes CATGQGIMFYEQYF. The V and J genes are TRBV2 and TRBJ2-7, with 8 nucleotides matching TRBD1. The CDR3 covers 14 residues. Germline lookup yields CDR1 SNHLY and CDR2 FYNNEI. After removal of 10 bases from V and 3 bases from J, the junction contained 11 bases not matched to a gene.

The chain carries TRBV7-9 and TRBJ2-3; possibly TRBD2 for D (6 bases). The germline CDR1 and CDR2 sequences are SEHNR and FQNEAQ (reference sequence). The CDR3 is 14 amino acids. The ends were cut back, 5 bases at V and 1 base at J, with 10 bases in the middle. In DNA, the CDR3 is TGTGCCAGCAGCCCCCGCGGGGGCACAGATACGCAGTATTTT. Its protein product is CASSPRGGTDTQYF.

This chain links TRBV28 with TRBJ2-7; 7 bases match TRBD1. CDR1 MDHEN and CDR2 SYDVKM come from the germline V gene. The CDR3 runs 18 residues. V shed 6 bases and J 3 bases; nucleotides not matched to a gene: 20. The CDR3 DNA reads TGTGCCAGCAGCCCAGCGCCGACAGGGCAGGCTATAGACTACGAGCAGTACTTC. The encoded protein is CASSPAPTGQAIDYEQYF.

Comments on this clone: Germline is not matched at one junction end, which may reflect a read error. The chain joins TRBV25-1 to TRBJ2-2; possible D gene TRBD2, 6 bases. CDR3 length: 14 residues. Germline values: CDR1 MGHDK, CDR2 SYGVNS. CDR3 loop: CASTKTPRGGELSF. In nucleotides, the CDR3 is TGTGCCAGCACAAAGACCCCCCGGGGCGGGGAGCTGTCTTTT. The variable domain in full, completed from reference TRBV25-1 and TRBJ2-2, reads EADIYQTPRYLVIGTGKKITLECSQTMGHDKMYWYQQDPGMELHLIHYSYGVNSTEKGDLSSESTVSRIRTEHFPLTLESARPSHTSQYLCASTKTPRGGELSFGEGSRLTVL.

This chain joins TRBV5-4 and TRBJ2-1; 9 nucleotides line up with TRBD1. The V segment lost 0 bases and the J segment 9 bases; nucleotides outside the gene matches: 4. Germline V lookup: CDR1 SGHNT, CDR2 YYREEE (reference sequence). This CDR3 has 14 amino acids. CDR3 amino acids: CASSLDGTGTEQFF. The CDR3 region has the DNA TGTGCCAGCAGCTTGGACGGGACAGGGACTGAGCAGTTCTTC. Complete variable domain (other parts from reference TRBV5-4 and TRBJ2-1): ETGVTQSPTHLIKTRGQQVTLRCSSQSGHNTVSWYQQALGQGPQFIFQYYREEENGRGNFPPRFSGLQFPNYSSELNVNALELDDSALYLCASSLDGTGTEQFFGPGTRLTVL.

The sample holds a few counts of this clone. This chain links TRBV28 with TRBJ1-1; TRBD1 matches 7 bases. The CDR3 spans 18 residues. The junction had 12 bases not matched to a gene; V was cut back by 1 base and J by 1 base. Germline values: CDR1 MDHEN, CDR2 SYDVKM. CDR3 sequence (DNA): TGTGCCAGCAGTTTATTAGGGGGCTTTGGCAGCGCGAACACTGAAGCTTTCTTT. Translated: CASSLLGGFGSANTEAFF.

The chain couples TRBV5-1 to TRBJ1-4, with 9 bases identical to TRBD1. This CDR3 has 14 amino acids. The germline gives CDR1 SGHRS, CDR2 YFSETQ. V was clipped by 7 bases and J by 7 bases; unmatched bases: 8. The CDR3 nucleotides read TGCGCCAGCGGCACAGGGGGCGGCGGTGAAAAACTGTTTTTT. It specifies CASGTGGGGEKLFF.

The chain recombines TRBV5-1 with TRBJ2-5; TRBD1 is a possible D gene (5 bases). The germline gives CDR1 SGHRS, CDR2 YFSETQ. This CDR3 is 13 amino acids long. The germline V and J ends were trimmed by 0 bases and 4 bases, with 7 bases remaining between them. The CDR3 loop is CASSLVGVETQYF. The CDR3 DNA reads TGCGCCAGCAGCTTGGTAGGGGTAGAGACCCAGTACTTC.

This chain connects TRBV5-1 to TRBJ2-7, with 8 bases identical to TRBD1. Germline V gene lookup returns CDR1 SGHRS and CDR2 YFSETQ. Trimming removed 2 bases from V and 3 bases from J; junction bases left unmatched: 10. The CDR3 spans 16 residues. CDR3 DNA sequence: TGCGCCAGCAGCTTAGGACAGGGAAACTCGTTCTACGAGCAGTACTTC. It translates to CASSLGQGNSFYEQYF.

CDR3 in DNA: TGTGCCAGCAGCTTGGAGGGGCCTCGCAGGGCTGAAGCTTTCTTT. Protein: CASSLEGPRRAEAFF. V is TRBV5-5 and J is TRBJ1-1; weak D call: TRBD1 (5 bases). Looked up from germline, CDR1 is SGHKS and CDR2 is YYEKEE (reference sequence). The CDR3 contains 15 residues. V dropped 0 bases and J dropped 6 bases, with 15 bases sitting between them. The whole variable domain, filled in from reference TRBV5-5 and TRBJ1-1, reads DAGVTQSPTHLIKTRGQQVTLRCSPISGHKSVSWYQQVLGQGPQFIFQYYEKEERGRGNFPDRFSARQFPNYSSELNVNALLLGDSALYLCASSLEGPRRAEAFFGQGTRLTVV.

The chain recombines TRBV27 with TRBJ2-5; 7 positions agree with TRBD2. The CDR3 totals 15 residues. Looked up from germline, CDR1 is MNHEY and CDR2 is SMNVEV (reference sequence). V was clipped by 5 bases and J by 5 bases; unmatched bases: 11. The CDR3 DNA is TGTGCCAGCAGTCCTGGCACTAGCGTGGGGGAGACCCAGTACTTC. Protein sequence: CASSPGTSVGETQYF.

The chain carries TRBV5-4 and TRBJ1-2; no definite D call. V shed 5 bases and J shed 3 bases, with 17 bases lying between them. Germline V gene lookup returns CDR1 SGHNT and CDR2 YYREEE (reference sequence). This CDR3 comprises 15 residues. The CDR3 bases are TGTGCCAGCAGTTCTCCGCAGTGGGGAGACTATGGCTACACCTTC. It encodes CASSSPQWGDYGYTF.

As to this clone: The same CDR3 arises from other DNA sequences in this sample as well. The chain is built from TRBV18 and TRBJ1-6; weak D call: TRBD1 (6 bases). Germline V CDR1 and CDR2: KGHSH, LQKENI. Trimming took 3 bases from V and 10 from J, leaving 13 bases between them. The length of the CDR3 is 14 residues. CDR3 in amino acids: CASSPEGGDSPLHF. CDR3 DNA: TGTGCCAGCTCACCCGAAGGGGGGGACTCACCCCTCCACTTT.